The 22 T cell receptor beta chains below come from one sample, sequenced in a study of regulatory T cells in long-lasting Graves disease. Noted time point: persistent/refractory GD, antithyroid drugs over 5 years with positive TRAb. Isolated PBMC RNA provided the starting material for the TCR library. With iRepertoire HTBI primers and Arm-PCR of CDR3 regions, TCR beta libraries were built. TCRdb re-called the multiplex PCR reads with MiXCR, one entry per CDR3 protein. Of 500,000 to 800,000 distinct CDR3 sequences listed, 25% to 30% are singletons. The material sequenced was peripheral blood mononuclear cells (PBMCs), taken when the disease was refractory, from a patient treated with antithyroid drugs. These receptors were obtained from a female donor with Graves disease.

This clonotype was recorded a few times. The genes are TRBV29-1 and TRBJ2-2, with D maybe TRBD2 (6 bases). The CDR3 extends over 14 amino acids. Trimming cost V 3 bases and J 2 bases, with 10 bases left between them. Germline V gives CDR1 SQVTM, CDR2 ANQGSEA. The CDR3 protein is CSVETGVNTGELFF. The CDR3 DNA sequence: TGCAGCGTTGAGACGGGGGTTAACACCGGGGAGCTGTTTTTT.

The sample holds a few counts of this clonotype. The chain uses TRBV18 and TRBJ1-1, with no clear D. The length of the CDR3 is 11 residues. Between the trimmed V and J ends, which lost 4 bases and 9 bases, there was a span of 9 bases. The germline CDR1 and CDR2 sequences are KGHSH and LQKENI. CDR3 sequence reads: CASSRNDKAFF. The CDR3 region has the DNA TGTGCCAGCTCACGGAATGACAAAGCTTTCTTT.

This clonotype was counted only a few times. The chain couples TRBV6-2 or TRBV6-3 to TRBJ1-2; 11 bases align to TRBD1. The CDR3 loop spans 17 amino acids. CDR1 is MNHEY and CDR2 is SVGEGT in the germline V gene. J was trimmed by 1 base and V by 0 bases; bases with no gene match: 4. This chain's CDR3 is CASSYSIGTGGNYGYTF. CDR3 coding DNA: TGTGCCAGCAGTTACTCGATCGGGACAGGGGGTAACTATGGCTACACCTTC.

This chain links TRBV3-1 with TRBJ1-6, with D tentatively TRBD1 (5 bases). V lost 0 bases to trimming and J lost 2 bases, with 11 bases between them. The CDR3 consists of 17 residues. From germline, CDR1 is LGHDT and CDR2 YNNKEL (reference sequence). Written as DNA, the CDR3 is TGTGCCAGCAGCCAAGATAGGGACCGGCCCTATAATTCACCCCTCCACTTT. This translates into CASSQDRDRPYNSPLHF.

This chain joins TRBV10-3 and TRBJ1-5; D is possibly TRBD1 (5 bases). The germline V gene has CDR1 ENHRY and CDR2 SYGVKD. V was pared by 3 bases and J by 2 bases, with 8 bases between. This CDR3 has 14 residues. Here the CDR3 reads CAISELGGNQPQHF. In nucleotides, the CDR3 is TGTGCCATCAGTGAATTGGGGGGCAATCAGCCCCAGCATTTT.

This chain connects TRBV6-5 to TRBJ2-4, with TRBD1 matching 9 bases. This CDR3 contains 15 residues. The ends lost 0 bases at V and 7 bases at J; junction bases unmatched: 4. Germline V gene lookup returns CDR1 MNHEY and CDR2 SVGAGI. The CDR3 loop is CASSYSDRGSNIQYF. Here the CDR3 DNA reads TGTGCCAGCAGTTACTCGGACAGGGGAAGTAACATTCAGTACTTC.

This clonotype was counted ten times or more. This chain joins TRBV2 and TRBJ1-5, with no clear D. This CDR3 is 14 amino acids long. Trimming took 3 bases from V and 0 from J, leaving 6 bases between them. Germline V lookup: CDR1 SNHLY, CDR2 FYNNEI. The CDR3 region is CASSDSYSNQPQHF. The CDR3 nucleotides read TGTGCCAGCAGTGACAGTTATAGCAATCAGCCCCAGCATTTT.

V gene TRBV5-4 combines with J gene TRBJ2-7, with 9 bases aligning to TRBD1. Trimming removed 0 bases from V and 1 base from J; junction bases left unmatched: 2. Germline CDR1 is SGHNT and CDR2 is YYREEE (reference sequence). The CDR3 length is 15 residues. CDR3 protein: CASSLGQGVSYEQYF. CDR3 nucleotides: TGTGCCAGCAGCTTGGGACAGGGGGTATCCTACGAGCAGTACTTC.

V usage is TRBV19 and J usage is TRBJ1-6; 8 bases are a match to TRBD1. The junction had 7 bases not matched to a gene; V was cut back by 5 bases and J by 10 bases. Per the germline V gene, CDR1 is LNHDA and CDR2 is SQIVND (reference sequence). The CDR3 has 14 amino acids. The CDR3 loop is CASSGTGGGSPLHF. The CDR3 DNA follows: TGTGCCAGTAGTGGTACAGGGGGAGGATCACCCCTCCACTTT.

In this sample, this clonotype turned up many times. The genes are TRBV7-8 and TRBJ1-2; D may be TRBD1 (5 bases). CDR3 length: 12 amino acids. Germline-derived CDR1 and CDR2 are SGHVS and FQNEAQ. Trimming shortened V by 6 bases and J by 8 bases, and 13 bases separated the two germline ends. Here the CDR3 DNA reads TGTGCCAGCAGTGAAGGGGTTTACGGCTACACCTTC. It specifies CASSEGVYGYTF.

This rearrangement joins TRBV27 to TRBJ2-7; TRBD2 agrees at 11 bases. CDR3 size: 19 residues. Looked up from germline, CDR1 is MNHEY and CDR2 is SMNVEV (reference sequence). The V gene end was trimmed by 2 bases and the J gene end by 0 bases; junction bases not matched to a gene: 12. Here the CDR3 reads CASSLGPPTSGIYSYEQYF. The CDR3 DNA reads as TGTGCCAGCAGTTTAGGCCCTCCGACTAGCGGGATCTACTCCTACGAGCAGTACTTC.

This clonotype was seen more than once but under ten times. The chain links TRBV3-1 to TRBJ1-1; no clear D gene. The V and J ends lost 4 bases and 6 bases respectively, with 18 bases between them. This CDR3 is built from 15 residues. CDR1 is LGHDT and CDR2 is YNNKEL in the germline V gene (reference sequence). The CDR3: CASSLKAHGVSEAFF. The CDR3 nucleotides are TGTGCCAGCAGCCTAAAGGCACACGGAGTCTCTGAAGCTTTCTTT.

The J gene is TRBJ2-7, the V gene TRBV12-3 or TRBV12-4; TRBD1 matches at 7 bases. CDR3 length: 14 residues. The junction had 9 bases not matched to a gene; V was cut back by 5 bases and J by 5 bases. CDR3 residues: CASSLDRVRDEQYF. DNA of the CDR3: TGTGCCAGCAGTCTCGACAGGGTGAGGGACGAGCAGTACTTC.

V gene TRBV12-3 or TRBV12-4 combines with J gene TRBJ2-7; 9 bases line up with TRBD1. J lost 2 bases, V lost 1 base, and 3 bases had no gene match. This CDR3 is 15 amino acids long. CDR3 DNA: TGTGCCAGCAGTTTAGGCGACAGGGGGACCTACGAGCAGTACTTC. Translation gives CASSLGDRGTYEQYF.

This clonotype was observed a handful of times. V is TRBV11-2 and J is TRBJ1-1; D is undetermined. Germline V lookup: CDR1 SGHAT, CDR2 FQNNGV. The ends were cut back, 5 bases at V and 4 bases at J, with 23 bases in the middle. CDR3 length: 17 amino acids. The CDR3: CASSPGAGGGWATEAFF. The CDR3 nucleotides read TGTGCCAGCAGCCCAGGAGCGGGCGGAGGCTGGGCCACTGAAGCTTTCTTT.

V and J are TRBV19 and TRBJ1-2; D is uncertain. The germline CDR1 and CDR2 sequences are LNHDA and SQIVND (reference sequence). With 6 bases removed from V and 4 bases from J, the gap between germline ends came to 21 bases. The CDR3 is 16 residues long. The CDR3: CASSLSGISFCYGYTF. In nucleotides, the CDR3 is TGTGCCAGTAGCCTATCCGGGATTTCCTTTTGCTATGGCTACACCTTC.

This clonotype turned up a few times. The chain's CDR3 is CASSHTDRAGGANVLTF. In DNA, the CDR3 is TGTGCCAGCAGCCATACAGACAGGGCAGGTGGGGCCAACGTCCTGACTTTC. The V call is TRBV7-6, the J call TRBJ2-6; 7 positions match TRBD1. The germline gives CDR1 SGHVS, CDR2 FNYEAQ. The trim removed 5 bases at V and 3 bases at J, leaving 10 bases unmatched. CDR3 length equals 17 residues.

This clonotype was seen at least ten times. The genes are TRBV27 and TRBJ1-2; D is possibly TRBD1 (6 bases). The germline V gene encodes CDR1 MNHEY and CDR2 SMNVEV (reference sequence). V was clipped by 5 bases and J by 1 base, with 14 bases between them. This CDR3 is built from 15 residues. The CDR3 region has the DNA TGTGCCAGCAGTGCTCAGACAGGAGTTAACTATGGCTACACCTTC. Translation gives CASSAQTGVNYGYTF.

In its sample, this clonotype was seen a few times. The V and J genes are TRBV5-1 and TRBJ2-7; 10 bases agree with TRBD2. Per germline, CDR1 SGHRS and CDR2 YFSETQ. With V trimmed by 6 bases and J by 4 bases, 10 bases remained unmatched. This CDR3 comprises 15 residues. Here the CDR3 reads CASTALLAGSYEQYF. Here the CDR3 DNA reads TGCGCCAGCACCGCCTTACTAGCGGGATCTTACGAGCAGTACTTC. Variable domain in full (rest from reference TRBV5-1 and TRBJ2-7): KAGVTQTPRYLIKTRGQQVTLSCSPISGHRSVSWYQQTPGQGLQFLFEYFSETQRNKGNFPGRFSGRQFSNSRSEMNVSTLELGDSALYLCASTALLAGSYEQYFGPGTRLTVT.

There are many counts of this clonotype. The chain recombines TRBV2 with TRBJ1-5, with no clear D. The CDR3 spans 15 residues. Germline CDR1 SNHLY, CDR2 FYNNEI. The ends were cut back, 5 bases at V and 0 bases at J, with 11 bases in the middle. CDR3 region: CASSPRTVSNQPQHF. Written as DNA, the CDR3 is TGTGCCAGCAGTCCCAGGACGGTTAGCAATCAGCCCCAGCATTTT.

This clonotype has a count of ten or more. J is TRBJ1-2 and V is TRBV28, with D unresolved. CDR1 and CDR2 from the germline V gene are MDHEN and SYDVKM. The germline V and J ends were trimmed by 6 bases and 5 bases, with 10 bases remaining between them. There are 12 residues in the CDR3. The DNA for the CDR3 is TGTGCCAGCAGCCCCGGGCGGTATGGCTACACCTTC. Translation gives CASSPGRYGYTF.

This chain joins TRBV5-1 and TRBJ2-2, with 10 positions matching TRBD2. CDR1 is SGHRS, CDR2 YFSETQ, per germline. The length of the CDR3 is 18 residues. J was trimmed by 0 bases and V by 3 bases; bases with no gene match: 8. This CDR3 reads CASSSGLASSANTGELFF. For the CDR3, the DNA is TGCGCCAGCAGCTCGGGACTAGCGTCCTCCGCGAACACCGGGGAGCTGTTTTTT.